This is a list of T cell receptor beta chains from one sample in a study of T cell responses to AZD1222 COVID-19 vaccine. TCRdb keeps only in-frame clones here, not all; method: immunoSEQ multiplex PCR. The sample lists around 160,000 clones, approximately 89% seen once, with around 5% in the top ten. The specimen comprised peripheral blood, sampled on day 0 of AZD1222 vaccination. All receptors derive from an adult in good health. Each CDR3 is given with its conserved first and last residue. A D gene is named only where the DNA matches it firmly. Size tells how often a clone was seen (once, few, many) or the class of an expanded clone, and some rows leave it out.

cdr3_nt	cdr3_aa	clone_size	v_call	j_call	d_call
TGCGCCAGCAGCGTCGGCCAGTGGAATCAGCCCCAGCATTTT	CASSVGQWNQPQHF	NA	TRBV4-1	TRBJ1-5	NA
TGTGCCAGCAGCTTAGGACTGGGACGGTTCTCCTACAATGAGCAGTTCTTC	CASSLGLGRFSYNEQFF	NA	TRBV7-2	TRBJ2-1	NA
TGTGCCAGCAGCCCCGGTTCCAGGGCCAACTATGGCTACACCTTC	CASSPGSRANYGYTF	NA	TRBV13	TRBJ1-2	NA
TGTGCCACCAGCAGTGGACAGCACACCAATCAGCCCCAGCATTTT	CATSSGQHTNQPQHF	NA	TRBV15	TRBJ1-5	NA
TGTGCCAGCAGTGACAAGACCGGGACAGGTGCAGATACGCAGTATTTT	CASSDKTGTGADTQYF	NA	TRBV6-4	TRBJ2-3	TRBD1
TGTGCCAGCAGTCAGGGGGTGGCTTACGGCTACACCTTC	CASSQGVAYGYTF	NA	TRBV7-3	TRBJ1-2	TRBD1
TGCGCCAGCAGCGTCGACAGGGTCTCCTACAATGAGCAGTTCTTC	CASSVDRVSYNEQFF	NA	TRBV5-1	TRBJ2-1	TRBD1
TGCAGCGCTGAGCGTGTGACAGCAACTAATGAAAAACTGTTTTTT	CSAERVTATNEKLFF	NA	TRBV29-1	TRBJ1-4	NA
TGCAGCGTTGAATGGGGTGGAGGGCTAAACACTGAAGCTTTCTTT	CSVEWGGGLNTEAFF	NA	TRBV29-1	TRBJ1-1	NA
TGTGCCAGCAGCCAAGAGGGCGCGGGCAACTATGGCTACACCTTC	CASSQEGAGNYGYTF	NA	TRBV4-2	TRBJ1-2	NA
TGTGCCAGCAGCGTAGGGACTAGCGGGGGGGGTTTGGTTGGAAGCACAGATACGCAGTATTTT	CASSVGTSGGGLVGSTDTQYF	NA	TRBV9	TRBJ2-3	TRBD2
TGTGCCAGCAGTTCAGGGGTTTGGGTCAACGAGCAGTACTTC	CASSSGVWVNEQYF	NA	TRBV28	TRBJ2-7	NA
TGTGCCAGCAGCAAGGGACAGGGATACGGCTACACCTTC	CASSKGQGYGYTF	NA	TRBV7-2	TRBJ1-2	TRBD1
TGCAGCGTTGGGGAGACTCCAAATGAAAAACTGTTTTTT	CSVGETPNEKLFF	NA	TRBV29-1	TRBJ1-4	NA
TGTGCCAGCAGCAAACGGGCCCTACTCGGCTACAATGAGCAGTTCTTC	CASSKRALLGYNEQFF	once	TRBV7-2	TRBJ2-1	NA
TGTGCCAGCAGCGGGGCTAGCTCCTACGAGCAGTACTTC	CASSGASSYEQYF	NA	TRBV5-6	TRBJ2-7	NA
TGTGCCAGCAGTTCAGGCGGGGGACAGCCCCAGCATTTT	CASSSGGGQPQHF	NA	TRBV12-3/TRBV12-4	TRBJ1-5	NA
TGTGCCAGCAGTGACTCGCGGACACCACGAAATCAGCCCCAGCATTTT	CASSDSRTPRNQPQHF	NA	TRBV6-4	TRBJ1-5	NA
TGTGCCAGCAGCTTACGGGGGGGCTCTGGCACAGATACGCAGTATTTT	CASSLRGGSGTDTQYF	NA	TRBV7-2	TRBJ2-3	TRBD2
TGTGCCACCAGCAGAGATAGCGGGGTTTCCTACAATGAGCAGTTCTTC	CATSRDSGVSYNEQFF	NA	TRBV15	TRBJ2-1	TRBD2
TGCGCCAGCAGCTGGCGTGGAGCGGGAGGGCCCAATGAGCAGTTCTTC	CASSWRGAGGPNEQFF	once	TRBV5-1	TRBJ2-1	TRBD2
TGTGCCAGCAGGCGCCGGGACATCGGCAATCAGCCCCAGCATTTT	CASRRRDIGNQPQHF	NA	TRBV6-6	TRBJ1-5	NA
TGTGCCAGTAGTGGTCGTGGCACAGATACGCAGTATTTT	CASSGRGTDTQYF	NA	TRBV19	TRBJ2-3	NA
TGCGCCAGCAGCCAAGTTGGCAGTGCCGGGGAGCTGTTTTTT	CASSQVGSAGELFF	NA	TRBV4-1	TRBJ2-2	NA
TGTGCCAGCCATCGGGGACCCTATGGCTACACCTTC	CASHRGPYGYTF	NA	TRBV5-4	TRBJ1-2	NA
TGTGCCAGCAGCTTCTTACTGGGGGGCAATCAGCCCCAGCATTTT	CASSFLLGGNQPQHF	once	TRBV7-2	TRBJ1-5	NA
TGTGCCAGCAGCGGCTCCGGGACTCCCTACACCGGGGAGCTGTTTTTT	CASSGSGTPYTGELFF	NA	TRBV9	TRBJ2-2	NA
TGTGCCAGCAAGGGTCGCACGAACACTGAAGCTTTCTTT	CASKGRTNTEAFF	NA	TRBV2	TRBJ1-1	NA
TGTGCCAGCACCCCCGCACCGGGGACCTACGAGCAGTACTTC	CASTPAPGTYEQYF	few	TRBV2	TRBJ2-7	NA